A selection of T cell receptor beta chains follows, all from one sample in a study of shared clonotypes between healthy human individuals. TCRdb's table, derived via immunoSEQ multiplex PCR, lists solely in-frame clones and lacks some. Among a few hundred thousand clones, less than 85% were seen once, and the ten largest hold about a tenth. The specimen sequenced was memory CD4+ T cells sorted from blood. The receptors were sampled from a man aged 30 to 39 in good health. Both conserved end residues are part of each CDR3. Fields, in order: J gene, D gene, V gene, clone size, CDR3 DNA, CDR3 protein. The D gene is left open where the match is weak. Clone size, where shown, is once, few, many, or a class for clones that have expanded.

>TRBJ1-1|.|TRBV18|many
TGTGCCAGCTCACCTTATGAACAGGGCGTTGAAGCTTTCTTT
CASSPYEQGVEAFF
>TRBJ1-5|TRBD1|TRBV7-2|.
TGTGCCAGCAGCGTAGGGACAGATCAGCCCCAGCATTTT
CASSVGTDQPQHF
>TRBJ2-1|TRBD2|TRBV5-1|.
TGCGCCAGCAGCTTGGCCGGTAGCGGGAGTTTAAATGAGCAGTTCTTC
CASSLAGSGSLNEQFF
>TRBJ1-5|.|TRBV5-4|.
TGTGCCAGCAGCTTGGTGGATAATCAGCCCCAGCATTTT
CASSLVDNQPQHF
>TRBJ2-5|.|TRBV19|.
TGTGCCAGTAGTATTATTCACCTAGCCACAACTGCGGGGACCCAGTACTTC
CASSIIHLATTAGTQYF
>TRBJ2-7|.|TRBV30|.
TGTGCCTGGAGTGTAATCGGATTTTACGAGCAGTACTTC
CAWSVIGFYEQYF
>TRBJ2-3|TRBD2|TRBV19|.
TGTGCCAGTAGTATGCTAGCGGGAGGGCTCACAGATACGCAGTATTTT
CASSMLAGGLTDTQYF
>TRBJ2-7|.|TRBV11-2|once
TGTGCCAGCAGCTTGGGGACCGTTAAGGGGGAGCAGTACTTC
CASSLGTVKGEQYF
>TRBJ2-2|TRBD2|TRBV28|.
TGTGCCAGCAGTTGGGGGCGAGCGGGAGCGAACGGGGAGCTGTTTTTT
CASSWGRAGANGELFF
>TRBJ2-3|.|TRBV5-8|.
TGTGCCAGCACCCGCGGGCCCACCACAGATACGCAGTATTTT
CASTRGPTTDTQYF
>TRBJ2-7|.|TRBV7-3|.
TGTGCCAGCAGCCCTCGCAGGGATCCCTACGAGCAGTACTTC
CASSPRRDPYEQYF
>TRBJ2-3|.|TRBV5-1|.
TGCGCCAGCAGCTCCCAGGGGGGGGGTCCCAACACAGATACGCAGTATTTT
CASSSQGGGPNTDTQYF
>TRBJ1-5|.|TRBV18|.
TGTGCCAGCTCACCGAAGCTCAGGGAGCCCCAGCATTTT
CASSPKLREPQHF
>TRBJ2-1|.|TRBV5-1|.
TGCGCCAGCAGCTTGTTCGGGTTTGGAAGCTCCTACAATGAGCAGTTCTTC
CASSLFGFGSSYNEQFF
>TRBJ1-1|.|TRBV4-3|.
TGCGCCAGCAGCCAATCCCAGGCCACTGAAGCTTTCTTT
CASSQSQATEAFF
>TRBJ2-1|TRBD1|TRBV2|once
TGTGCCAGCAGTGGGCCGACAGGGGGAATGTACAATGAGCAGTTCTTC
CASSGPTGGMYNEQFF
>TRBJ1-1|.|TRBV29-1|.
TGCAGCGTTGAATTGCCAGGCCGCACTGAAGCTTTCTTT
CSVELPGRTEAFF
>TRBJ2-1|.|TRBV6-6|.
TGTGCCAGCACCCTGGGCGGCACCAACTCCTACAATGAGCAGTTCTTC
CASTLGGTNSYNEQFF
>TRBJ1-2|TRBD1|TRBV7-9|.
TGTGCCAGCAGCGGCCGGGACAGGGGGGTTCACGGCTACACCTTC
CASSGRDRGVHGYTF
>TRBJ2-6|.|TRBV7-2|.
TGTGCCAGCAGCCCCCCGTCGCGCTCTGGGGCCAACGTCCTGACTTTC
CASSPPSRSGANVLTF
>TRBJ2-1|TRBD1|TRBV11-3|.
TGTGCCAGCAGCGGAACGACAGGGGGTGGCAATGAGCAGTTCTTC
CASSGTTGGGNEQFF
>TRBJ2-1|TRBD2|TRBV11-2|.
TGTGCCAGCAGAGACATAGCGGGAGGGTTATACAATGAGCAGTTCTTC
CASRDIAGGLYNEQFF
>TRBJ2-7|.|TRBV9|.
TGTGCCAGCAGCGTAGCGGGAATGAGCGAGCAGTACTTC
CASSVAGMSEQYF
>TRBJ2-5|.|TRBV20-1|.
TGCAGTGGGGGCCATCGGGAGACCCAGTACTTC
CSGGHRETQYF
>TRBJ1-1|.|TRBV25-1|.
TGTGCCAGCAGTGAATATGGTGGTGGACGTAGCAACACTGAAGCTTTCTTT
CASSEYGGGRSNTEAFF
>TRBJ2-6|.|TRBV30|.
TGTGCCTGCCCGAGTTATTCTGGGGCCAACGTCCTGACTTTC
CACPSYSGANVLTF
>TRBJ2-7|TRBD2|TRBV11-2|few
TGTGCCAGCAGCTCCGCGGGGGTAACCTACGAGCAGTACTTC
CASSSAGVTYEQYF
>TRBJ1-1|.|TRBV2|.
TGTGCCAGCGCATGGGGAATGGACACTGAAGCTTTCTTT
CASAWGMDTEAFF
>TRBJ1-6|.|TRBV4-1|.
TGCGCCAGCAGCCAAGTGAGTGCCGGTAATTCACCCCTCCACTTT
CASSQVSAGNSPLHF
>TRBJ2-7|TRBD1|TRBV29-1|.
TGCAGCGTCGCTCCGGGACAGGGTTCCGAGCAGTACTTC
CSVAPGQGSEQYF
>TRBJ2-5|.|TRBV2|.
TGTGCCAGCAGTGATGGCGGGAAGTTTGAGACCCAGTACTTC
CASSDGGKFETQYF
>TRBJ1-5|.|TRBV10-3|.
TGTGCCATCGGGGGCGATAGCAATCAGCCCCAGCATTTT
CAIGGDSNQPQHF
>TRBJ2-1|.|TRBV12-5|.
TGTGCTAGTGGAATCGGGGCAAATGAGCAGTTCTTC
CASGIGANEQFF
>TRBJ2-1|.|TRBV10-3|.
TGTGCTACAAGACAACCGGAAAAGGGTGAGCAGTTCTTC
CATRQPEKGEQFF
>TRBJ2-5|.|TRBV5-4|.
TGTGCCAGCAGCCTCGACAGGCACCAAGAGACCCAGTACTTC
CASSLDRHQETQYF
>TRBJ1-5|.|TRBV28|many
TGTGCCAGCAGTTTGACAAGGCCGGGTGAGGAGCCCCAGCATTTT
CASSLTRPGEEPQHF
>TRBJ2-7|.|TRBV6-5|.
TGTGCCAGCAGGCTCTCGGTGAGCTCCTACGAGCAGTACTTC
CASRLSVSSYEQYF
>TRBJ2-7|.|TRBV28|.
TGTGCCAGCAGTTTAACCCGGGGGGCGCATTCCTACGAGCAGTACTTC
CASSLTRGAHSYEQYF